Listed below are T cell receptor beta chains from one sample, sequenced in a study of early T cells in non-severe SARS-CoV-2 infection. MiXCR, applied by TCRdb to the 5' RACE reads, yields one record per CDR3 protein. The sample lists fewer than 75,000 distinct CDR3 sequences; roughly 18% were seen once. Sequencing was performed on whole blood, taken at baseline. Receptors originate from an adult who was a healthcare worker with PCR-confirmed SARS-CoV-2 infection or an uninfected control (not recorded which). Each CDR3 is given with its conserved first and last residue. D genes are given only for firm matches. Not every row has a clone size; where given, it reads once, few, many or a size class.

V gene,clone size,J gene,D gene,CDR3 protein,CDR3 DNA
TRBV20-1,few,TRBJ2-3,TRBD1,CSAVPLTGAHTQYF,TGCAGTGCTGTTCCTCTGACAGGGGCACATACGCAGTATTTT
TRBV12-3/TRBV12-4,NA,TRBJ1-1,NA,CANRAGTEAFF,TGTGCCAACAGGGCGGGCACTGAAGCTTTCTTT
TRBV5-1,few,TRBJ1-1,NA,CASSLRPNMNTEAFF,TGCGCCAGCAGCTTGAGGCCCAACATGAACACTGAAGCTTTCTTT
TRBV6-1,few,TRBJ2-7,NA,CASRAWGQGPYEQYF,TGTGCCAGCAGGGCCTGGGGGCAGGGACCCTACGAGCAGTACTTC
TRBV6-5,NA,TRBJ2-5,NA,CASSYRTGKLGETQYF,TGTGCCAGCAGTTACCGAACAGGGAAATTAGGAGAGACCCAGTACTTC
TRBV19,NA,TRBJ1-4,NA,CASSPARGEKLFF,TGTGCCAGTAGTCCAGCCCGGGGCGAAAAACTGTTTTTT
TRBV5-1,once,TRBJ2-5,NA,CASSSKGEETQYF,TGCGCCAGCAGCTCGAAGGGGGAAGAGACCCAGTACTTC
TRBV12-3/TRBV12-4,NA,TRBJ2-2,NA,CASSFTGELFF,TGTGCCAGCAGTTTTACCGGGGAGCTGTTTTTT
TRBV10-2,NA,TRBJ2-3,TRBD2,CASSDWGGDTQYF,TGCGCCAGCAGTGATTGGGGAGGGGATACGCAGTATTTT
TRBV10-3,NA,TRBJ1-1,NA,CAISEQGRRTEAFF,TGTGCCATCAGTGAGCAGGGGCGGCGTACTGAAGCTTTCTTT
TRBV27,few,TRBJ1-4,TRBD1,CASSLQGVNEKLFF,TGTGCCAGCAGTTTACAGGGGGTTAATGAAAAACTGTTTTTT
TRBV4-2,NA,TRBJ2-7,NA,CASSQERAGAYEQYF,TGTGCCAGCAGCCAAGAGAGGGCAGGGGCCTACGAGCAGTACTTC
TRBV19,NA,TRBJ2-7,TRBD1,CASSAGTGRNTEQYF,TGTGCCAGTAGTGCCGGGACAGGGCGAAATACCGAGCAGTACTTC
TRBV6-5,NA,TRBJ1-5,TRBD1,CASSPYDRGSQPQHF,TGTGCCAGCAGTCCATACGACAGGGGAAGTCAGCCCCAGCATTTT